Listed here is a single T cell receptor beta chain. V shed 8 bases, J shed 1 base, and the junction held 3 bases outside the gene matches. CDR3 size: 13 residues. Germline CDR1 is LNHDA and CDR2 is SQIVND (reference sequence). The repertoire was sequenced with immunoSEQ multiplex PCR; TCRdb's copy has only in-frame clones and lacks some. This sample carries approximately 120,000 clones, roughly 80% of them seen once, and the ten largest clones take more than 5%. The data stem from a study of blood T cell repertoires in COVID-19. The chain carries TRBV19 and TRBJ2-3; 7 nucleotides align to TRBD2. The sample was peripheral blood. The clonotype was recovered from a man aged 55 to 69 with acute or convalescent COVID-19. The CDR3 DNA follows: TGTGCCAGTCGCAGCGGGGGCACAGATACGCAGTATTTT. Protein: CASRSGGTDTQYF.